The sequence of this TCR beta chain was determined in a study of T-cell memory formation after mild COVID-19. Whole-study results and caveats: In pre-infection memory, a portion of responding clones appeared, which suggested that cross-reactive memory joined. Those CD4+ clones that contracted were mainly in CM and EM (CD8+ ones in EMRA). Clones contracting across day 15 to 85 had a balanced CD4/CD8 profile; later expanding clones leaned CD4+.

5'RACE, which relied on constant-segment primers, yielded TCR alpha and TCR beta cDNA libraries carrying sample barcodes and UMIs. TCRdb processed the 5' RACE reads anew with MiXCR; each CDR3 protein has one entry. The table records 500,000 to 650,000 distinct CDR3 sequences, about a fifth of them present only once. For this clonotype: Its target is not known.

Trimming stripped 1 base from V and 2 bases from J, with 10 bases between. The CDR3 is 15 amino acids. The V gene's germline CDR1 is SGHDT and CDR2 YYEEEE. This TCR came from an adult woman who had mild COVID-19 (a few samples of this study predate the infection). Cell type and time point are not known. The chain carries TRBV5-6 and TRBJ1-5; the D is unclear. The specimen was PBMCs or a T cell subset sorted from them (not recorded which). CDR3 protein: CASSLRGSGNQPQHF. CDR3 sequence (DNA): TGTGCCAGCAGCTTGCGAGGGTCTGGCAATCAGCCCCAGCATTTT.